The sequence of this T cell receptor beta chain was determined in a study of blood T cells in healthy people across ages (dated by TCRdb to the mid-2010s). Looking at the study overall: In model experiments, roughly one uniquely barcoded TCR beta cDNA molecule per two T cells was captured by template switching. The study analyzed two additional independent replicas of 1 million unique cDNA reads from the same blood draw for two donors, one aged 18 to 30 and one aged 80 or older. Four age groups were formed from the donors: young (average roughly 15 years), middle-aged (approximately 41), aged (around 62) and long-lived (more than 75). To track age-related changes in TCR beta repertoire diversity, the study relied on deep sequencing normalized with unique cDNA molecular identifiers. To avoid experimental bias, donors of different ages were randomly spread across the sequencing lanes.

Ten or more counts support this clonotype. The specificity of this receptor is unknown. No much larger clone exists at a distance of one base, and base qualities are not known. V and J lose 3 bases and 2 bases, and a span of 17 bases separates them. Inclusive of the bounding cysteine and phenylalanine, the CDR3 is 17 residues long. Only the CDR3 region is kept as DNA, spanning 51 bases read in frame from base 1. Based on the germline V gene, the CDR1 and CDR2 sequences are ENHRY and SYGVKD. The donors were under 40 Caucasian individuals from Russia, aged roughly 6 to 90 years, who were systemically healthy. Each donor gave approximately 9.4 milliliters of peripheral blood, drawn into EDTA-treated Vacutainer tubes. Ficoll-Paque density-gradient centrifugation was used to isolate PBMCs, with at least 6.5 million obtained per sample. Trizol reagent was used to extract total RNA from PBMCs, with at least 5.5 micrograms per sample. Naive CD45RAhigh/CD27high T cell percentages were measured by flow cytometry on a PBMC aliquot from every donor.

The library came from 5' RACE. Instrument used: Illumina HiSeq 2500. A second PCR of about 6 to 12 cycles was performed with a sample-barcoded 5' primer and a J-beta primer mix. A unique molecular identifier was introduced onto each TCR beta cDNA molecule by a template-switch 5' adaptor carrying 12 random nucleotides. Each sample yielded at least 2.5 million CDR3-containing paired-end reads. First-strand cDNA was synthesized from all RNA with the Mint cDNA synthesis kit, primed by a TRBC-specific oligonucleotide. All cDNA was treated with uracil-DNA glycosylase and then went through a first 18-cycle PCR with the universal primers M1SS and BC2_uni_R. The authors' analysis ran thus. Normalization of each sample was performed by random selection of 1 million high-quality reads, each carrying a distinct molecular identifier. Reads with shared molecular identifiers were discarded instead of being binned into consensus sequences. CDR3 identification, clonotype clustering and error correction used MiTCR with a Q25 quality threshold and the strictest error-elimination algorithm. A nonparametric unseen species model with Euler transformation was used to estimate a lower bound on total TCR beta diversity. TCRdb cleaned the public reads at Q25 with fastp, built clones with MiXCR and kept in-frame beta chains. Identical CDR3 protein sequences are pooled into one entry, listed with their most common genes and DNA. TCRdb's processing, not the authors' own work, is the source of the V and J calls. The sample includes around 1,500,000 distinct CDR3 sequences, with roughly 28% observed a single time. 7.7% of the sample is held by the ten biggest clonotypes.

Overall results and qualifications from the work: Compared with the aged group, the long-lived group had more naive CD4+ T cells, fewer expanded clones and increased TCR diversity, a pattern suggesting age selection. Total diversity estimates from one million sequenced T cells were considered lower bounds and underestimates. Observed TCR beta diversity correlated strongly with the percentage of naive T cells measured by flow cytometry. Observed TCR beta diversity per million T cells fell roughly linearly with age, and a significant reduction was already apparent by age approximately 40. The CMV infection status of donors was not known, potentially confounding age-related changes in expanded clonotypes. Because profiling used bulk unsorted PBMCs, naive and antigen-experienced compartments could not be compared conclusively.

Sequenced: blood. The V and J segments used are TRBV10-3 and TRBJ1-5, with TRBD1 tentatively as D gene (5 bases match). The TCR was taken from a woman aged 25-40 years in good health. The DNA reads as follows: TGTGCCATCAGTGATGGACACCCTAAAGGTGGCAATCAGCCCCAGCATTTT. Its translation reads: CAISDGHPKGGNQPQHF.